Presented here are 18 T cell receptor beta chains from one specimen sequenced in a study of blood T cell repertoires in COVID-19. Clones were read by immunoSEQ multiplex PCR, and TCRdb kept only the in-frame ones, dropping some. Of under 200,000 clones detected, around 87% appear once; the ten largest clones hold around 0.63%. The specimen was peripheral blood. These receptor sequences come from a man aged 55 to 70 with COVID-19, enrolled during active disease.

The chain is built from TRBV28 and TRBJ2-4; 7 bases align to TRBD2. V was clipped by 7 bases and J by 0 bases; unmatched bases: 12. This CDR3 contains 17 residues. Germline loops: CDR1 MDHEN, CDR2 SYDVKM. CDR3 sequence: CASKKPRGGAAKNIQYF. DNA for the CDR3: TGTGCCAGCAAGAAACCGAGGGGAGGGGCAGCCAAAAACATTCAGTACTTC. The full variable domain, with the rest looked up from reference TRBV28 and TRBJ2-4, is DVKVTQSSRYLVKRTGEKVFLECVQDMDHENMFWYRQDPGLGLRLIYFSYDVKMKEKGDIPEGYSVSREKKERFSLILESASTNQTSMYLCASKKPRGGAAKNIQYFGAGTRLSVL.

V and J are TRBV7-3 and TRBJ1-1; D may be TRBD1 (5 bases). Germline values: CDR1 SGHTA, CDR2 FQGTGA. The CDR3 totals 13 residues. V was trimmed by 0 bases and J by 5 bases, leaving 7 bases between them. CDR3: CASSLTGRTEAFF. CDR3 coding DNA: TGTGCCAGCAGCTTAACGGGGCGGACTGAAGCTTTCTTT.

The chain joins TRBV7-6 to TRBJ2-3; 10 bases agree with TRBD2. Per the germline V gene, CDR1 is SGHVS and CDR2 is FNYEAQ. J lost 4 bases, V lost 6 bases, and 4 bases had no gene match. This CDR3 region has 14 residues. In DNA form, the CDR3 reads TGTGCCAGCAGTCGCGGGACTAGCGCAGATACGCAGTATTTT. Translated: CASSRGTSADTQYF.

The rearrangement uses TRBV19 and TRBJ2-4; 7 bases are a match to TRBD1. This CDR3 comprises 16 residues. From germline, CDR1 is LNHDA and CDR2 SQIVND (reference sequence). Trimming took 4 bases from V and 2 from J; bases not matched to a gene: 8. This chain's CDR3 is CASSTQGVLTKNIQYF. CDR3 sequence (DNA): TGTGCCAGTAGTACCCAGGGGGTCTTAACCAAAAACATTCAGTACTTC.

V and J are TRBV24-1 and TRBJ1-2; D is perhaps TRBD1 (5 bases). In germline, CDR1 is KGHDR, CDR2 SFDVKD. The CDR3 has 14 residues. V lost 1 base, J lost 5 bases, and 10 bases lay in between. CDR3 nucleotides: TGTGCCACCAGTGATTTCCCAGGGATTTATGGCTACACCTTC. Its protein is CATSDFPGIYGYTF.

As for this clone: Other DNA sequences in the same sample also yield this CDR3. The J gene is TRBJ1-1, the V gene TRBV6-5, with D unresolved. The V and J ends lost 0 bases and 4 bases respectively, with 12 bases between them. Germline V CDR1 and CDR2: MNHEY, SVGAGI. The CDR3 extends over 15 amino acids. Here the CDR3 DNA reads TGTGCCAGCAGTTACTCGACGGGAGGAGGCACTGAAGCTTTCTTT. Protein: CASSYSTGGGTEAFF.

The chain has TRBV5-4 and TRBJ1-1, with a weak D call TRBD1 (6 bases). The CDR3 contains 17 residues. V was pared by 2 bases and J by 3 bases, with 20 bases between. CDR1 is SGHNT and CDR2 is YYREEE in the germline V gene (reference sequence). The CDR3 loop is CASSFGKGVFLDTEAFF. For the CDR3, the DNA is TGTGCCAGCAGCTTTGGTAAGGGGGTCTTTTTGGACACTGAAGCTTTCTTT.

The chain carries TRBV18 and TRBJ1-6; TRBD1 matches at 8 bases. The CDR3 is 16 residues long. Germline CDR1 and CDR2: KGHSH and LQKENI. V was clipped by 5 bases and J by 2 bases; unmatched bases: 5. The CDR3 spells CASSTGQGTYNSPLHF. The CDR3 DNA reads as TGTGCCAGCTCAACTGGACAGGGAACCTATAATTCACCCCTCCACTTT.

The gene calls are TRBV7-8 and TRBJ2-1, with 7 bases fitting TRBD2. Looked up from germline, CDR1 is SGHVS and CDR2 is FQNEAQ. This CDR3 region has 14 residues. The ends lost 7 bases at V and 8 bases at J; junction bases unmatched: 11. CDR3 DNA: TGTGCCAGCAAAGGGCGGGAGTACAGCGATGAGCAGTTCTTC. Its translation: CASKGREYSDEQFF. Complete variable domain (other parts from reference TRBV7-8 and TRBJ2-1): GAGVSQSPRYKVAKRGQDVALRCDPISGHVSLFWYQQALGQGPEFLTYFQNEAQLDKSGLPSDRFFAERPEGSVSTLKIQRTQQEDSAVYLCASKGREYSDEQFFGPGTRLTVL.

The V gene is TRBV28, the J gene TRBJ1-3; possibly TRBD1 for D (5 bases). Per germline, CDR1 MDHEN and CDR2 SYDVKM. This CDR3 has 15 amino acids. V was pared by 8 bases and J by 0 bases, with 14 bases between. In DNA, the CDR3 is TGTGCCAGCGGTCTTACAGGAGTCTCTGGAAACACCATATATTTT. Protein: CASGLTGVSGNTIYF. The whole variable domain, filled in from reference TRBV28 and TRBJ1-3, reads DVKVTQSSRYLVKRTGEKVFLECVQDMDHENMFWYRQDPGLGLRLIYFSYDVKMKEKGDIPEGYSVSREKKERFSLILESASTNQTSMYLCASGLTGVSGNTIYFGEGSWLTVV.

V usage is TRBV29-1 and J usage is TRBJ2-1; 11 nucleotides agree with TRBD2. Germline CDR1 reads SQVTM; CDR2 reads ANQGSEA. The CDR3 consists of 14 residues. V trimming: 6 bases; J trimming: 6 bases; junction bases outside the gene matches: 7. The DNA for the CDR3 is TGCAGCGTAGGAGGTCTAGCGGGAGGCAATGAGCAGTTCTTC. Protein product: CSVGGLAGGNEQFF.

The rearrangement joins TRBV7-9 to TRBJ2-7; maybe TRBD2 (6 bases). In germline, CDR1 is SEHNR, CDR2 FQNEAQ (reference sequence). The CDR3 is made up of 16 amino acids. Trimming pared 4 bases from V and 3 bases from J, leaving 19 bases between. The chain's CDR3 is CASSSAAGTSDYEQYF. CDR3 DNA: TGTGCCAGCAGCTCCGCCGCCGGGACTTCAGACTACGAGCAGTACTTC.

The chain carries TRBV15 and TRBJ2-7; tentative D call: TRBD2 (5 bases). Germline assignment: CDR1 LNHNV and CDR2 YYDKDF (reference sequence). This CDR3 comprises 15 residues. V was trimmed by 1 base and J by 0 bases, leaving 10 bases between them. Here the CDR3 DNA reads TGTGCCACCAGCAGAGTCAGAGGGCCCTCCTACGAGCAGTACTTC. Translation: CATSRVRGPSYEQYF.

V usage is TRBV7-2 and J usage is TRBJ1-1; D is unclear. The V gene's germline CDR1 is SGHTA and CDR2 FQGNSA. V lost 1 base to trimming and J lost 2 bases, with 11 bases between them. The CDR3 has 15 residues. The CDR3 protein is CASSLGRGRNTEAFF. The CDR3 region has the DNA TGTGCCAGCAGCTTAGGAAGAGGGCGAAACACTGAAGCTTTCTTT.

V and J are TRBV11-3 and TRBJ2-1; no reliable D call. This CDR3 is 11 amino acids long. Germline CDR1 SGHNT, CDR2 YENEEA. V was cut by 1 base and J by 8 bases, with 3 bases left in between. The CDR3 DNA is TGTGCCAGCAGCTTAGTCGATGAGCAGTTCTTC. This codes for CASSLVDEQFF.

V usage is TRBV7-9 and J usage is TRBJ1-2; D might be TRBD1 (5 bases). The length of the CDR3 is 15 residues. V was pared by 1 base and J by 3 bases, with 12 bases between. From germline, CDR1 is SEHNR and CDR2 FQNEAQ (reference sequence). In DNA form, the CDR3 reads TGTGCCAGCAGCTTAGGTTATGGGGGGTACTATGGCTACACCTTC. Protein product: CASSLGYGGYYGYTF.

CDR3 residues: CASSRWTGEGDTQYF. For the CDR3, the DNA is TGTGCCAGCAGCCGCTGGACAGGGGAGGGAGATACGCAGTATTTT. This chain connects TRBV6-5 to TRBJ2-3; 9 bases are shared with TRBD1. The CDR3 consists of 15 residues. From germline, CDR1 is MNHEY and CDR2 SVGAGI. The V segment lost 6 bases and the J segment 5 bases; nucleotides outside the gene matches: 9.

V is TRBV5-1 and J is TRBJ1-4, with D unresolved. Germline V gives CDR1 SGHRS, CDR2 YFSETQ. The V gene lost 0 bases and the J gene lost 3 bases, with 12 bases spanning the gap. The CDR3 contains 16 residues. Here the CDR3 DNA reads TGCGCCAGCAGCTTGGAGCCCGGCGGTCCTAATGAAAAACTGTTTTTT. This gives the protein CASSLEPGGPNEKLFF.